Following are 9 T cell receptor beta chains from one sample sequenced in a study of Graves' ophthalmopathy and Graves' hyperthyroidism. Transcripts of RNA were the source for amplifying TCR beta CDR3 regions. RT-PCR was first run with HTBI primers, then multiplex PCR in a second round. TCRdb passed the multiplex PCR reads through MiXCR, listing each CDR3 protein once. Of 660,000 or so distinct CDR3 sequences in the sample, about two fifths were seen once. Sequencing used peripheral blood. Receptor source: an adult man with Graves' ophthalmopathy.

This clonotype appeared a few times. The chain links TRBV20-1 to TRBJ2-7; 9 nucleotides match TRBD2. CDR1 is DFQATT, CDR2 SNEGSKA, per germline (reference sequence). This CDR3 has 13 residues. The trim removed 3 bases at V and 6 bases at J, leaving 6 bases unmatched. CDR3 nucleotide sequence: TGCAGTGCTAGGCGGGAGGGCCTCATCGAGCAGTACTTC. It specifies CSARREGLIEQYF.

This clonotype was recorded many times. The chain links TRBV7-2 to TRBJ1-3; no reliable D call. The germline V gene encodes CDR1 SGHTA and CDR2 FQGNSA. The CDR3 is 14 residues long. V shed 1 base and J shed 2 bases, with 6 bases lying between them. CDR3 DNA sequence: TGTGCCAGCAGCTTAGAAAGGCCTGGAAACACCATATATTTT. It yields the protein CASSLERPGNTIYF. The full variable domain, rest sourced from reference TRBV7-2 and TRBJ1-3, is GAGVSQSPSNKVTEKGKDVELRCDPISGHTALYWYRQSLGQGLEFLIYFQGNSAPDKSGLPSDRFSAERTGGSVSTLTIQRTQQEDSAVYLCASSLERPGNTIYFGEGSWLTVV.

This clonotype has ten or more counts. This rearrangement joins TRBV2 to TRBJ1-5; D is perhaps TRBD1 (6 bases). V was clipped by 1 base and J by 5 bases, with 9 bases between them. The CDR3 is made up of 14 amino acids. Germline V gene sequence: CDR1 SNHLY, CDR2 FYNNEI. The CDR3: CASSEGTVYQPQHF. CDR3 DNA: TGTGCCAGCAGTGAAGGGACAGTTTATCAGCCCCAGCATTTT.

Regarding this clonotype: At one boundary the junction diverges from the germline segment, which might be a read error. This chain joins TRBV6-6 and TRBJ1-4, with 10 positions matching TRBD1. CDR1 and CDR2 from the germline V gene are MNHNY and SVGAGI (reference sequence). The CDR3 extends over 16 amino acids. The CDR3 sequence: CASSYRSGQGKEKLLF. The CDR3 bases are TGTGCCAGCAGTTATAGGTCGGGACAGGGGAAGGAAAAACTGCTTTTT.

The rearrangement links TRBV24-1 to TRBJ1-2, with D possibly being TRBD1 (5 bases). CDR1 and CDR2 (germline): KGHDR, SFDVKD. The CDR3 is 12 amino acids. With 11 bases removed from V and 2 bases from J, the gap between germline ends came to 11 bases. Written as DNA, the CDR3 is TGTGCCAGCAAAGGGACCAACTATGGCTACACCTTC. Translation: CASKGTNYGYTF.

Remarks on this clonotype: This sequence may be a read error, since a much larger clone differs from it by one base. Given the absence of the conserved phenylalanine or tryptophan at the CDR3 end, a read error is likely. This chain connects TRBV12-3 or TRBV12-4 to TRBJ1-1, with D perhaps matching TRBD1 (5 bases). V was trimmed by 6 bases and J by 3 bases, leaving 20 bases between them. The CDR3 runs to 16 residues. This CDR3 is CASSPRGEIRYTEAFL. CDR3 nucleotides: TGTGCCAGCAGCCCCCGGGGGGAGATAAGGTACACTGAAGCTTTCCTT.

Of note for this clonotype: A much larger clone differs from this one at a single base, so this may be a read error. The V and J genes are TRBV25-1 and TRBJ1-5; D not resolved. The CDR3 runs to 12 residues. The ends were cut back, 2 bases at V and 6 bases at J, with 5 bases in the middle. CDR1 MGHDK and CDR2 SYGVNS come from the germline V gene. The CDR3 DNA is TGTGCCAGCAGTGAAAGGGTTCAGCCCCAGCATTTT. Translated: CASSERVQPQHF.

As concerns this clonotype: The CDR3 does not close with the conserved phenylalanine or tryptophan, likely indicating a read error. The limits of the CDR3 on the DNA are not certain, so only TCRdb's listed CDR3 is given. V and J are TRBV7-2 and TRBJ2-5; the DNA was not compared with TRBD2, the D call given in the table. From its first to its last residue, the CDR3 has 9 amino acids. Germline CDR1 SGHTA, CDR2 FQGNSA. The CDR3 spells CASSLVLAG.

This chain joins TRBV2 and TRBJ1-2, with 9 bases lining up with TRBD1. Germline CDR1 SNHLY, CDR2 FYNNEI. The CDR3 spans 13 residues. With 8 bases clipped from V and 5 bases from J, the junction kept 6 bases outside the gene matches. In DNA form, the CDR3 reads TGTGCCAGCGGTGGGGACAGGGAATATGGCTACACCTTC. Translating gives CASGGDREYGYTF. The full variable domain, in which reference TRBV2 and TRBJ1-2 provide the parts outside the CDR3, is EPEVTQTPSHQVTQMGQEVILRCVPISNHLYFYWYRQILGQKVEFLVSFYNNEISEKSEIFDDQFSVERPDGSNFTLKIRSTKLEDSAMYFCASGGDREYGYTFGSGTRLTVV.